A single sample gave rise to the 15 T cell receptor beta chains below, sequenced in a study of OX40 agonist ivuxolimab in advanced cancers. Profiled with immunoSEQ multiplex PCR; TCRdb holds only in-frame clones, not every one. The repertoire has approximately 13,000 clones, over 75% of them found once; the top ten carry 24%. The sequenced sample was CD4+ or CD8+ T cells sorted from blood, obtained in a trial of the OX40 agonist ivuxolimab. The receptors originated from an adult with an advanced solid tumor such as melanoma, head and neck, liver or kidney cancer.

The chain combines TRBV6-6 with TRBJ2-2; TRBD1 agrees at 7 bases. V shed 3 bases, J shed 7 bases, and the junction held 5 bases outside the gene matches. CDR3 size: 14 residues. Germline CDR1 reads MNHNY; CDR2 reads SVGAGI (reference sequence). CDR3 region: CASSYAGGDGELFF. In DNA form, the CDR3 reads TGTGCCAGCAGTTATGCAGGGGGAGACGGGGAGCTGTTTTTT.

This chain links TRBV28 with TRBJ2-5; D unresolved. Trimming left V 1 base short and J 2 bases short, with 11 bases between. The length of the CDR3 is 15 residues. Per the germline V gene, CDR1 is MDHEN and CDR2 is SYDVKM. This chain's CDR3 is CASSLLTDKQETQYF. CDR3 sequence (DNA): TGTGCCAGCAGTTTATTAACCGATAAACAAGAGACCCAGTACTTC.

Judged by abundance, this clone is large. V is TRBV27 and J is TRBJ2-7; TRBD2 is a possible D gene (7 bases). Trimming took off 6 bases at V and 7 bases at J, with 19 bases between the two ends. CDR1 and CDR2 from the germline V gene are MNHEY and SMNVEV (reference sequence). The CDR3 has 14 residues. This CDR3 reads CASSVTGGPVEQYF. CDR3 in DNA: TGTGCCAGCAGCGTAACCGGGGGGCCGGTGGAGCAGTACTTC.

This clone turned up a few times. CDR3 sequence: CASRTGGGNTIYF. The CDR3 DNA is TGTGCCAGCCGTACAGGAGGTGGAAACACCATATATTTT. V gene TRBV28 combines with J gene TRBJ1-3; the D gene is possibly TRBD1 (5 bases). In germline, CDR1 is MDHEN, CDR2 SYDVKM. Trimming left V 8 bases short and J 3 bases short, with 11 bases between. The CDR3 has 13 residues.

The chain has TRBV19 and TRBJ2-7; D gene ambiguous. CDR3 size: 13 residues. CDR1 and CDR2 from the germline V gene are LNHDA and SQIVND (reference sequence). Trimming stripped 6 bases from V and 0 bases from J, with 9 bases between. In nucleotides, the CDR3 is TGTGCCAGTAGCCCCGCCCGCTCCTACGAGCAGTACTTC. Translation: CASSPARSYEQYF.

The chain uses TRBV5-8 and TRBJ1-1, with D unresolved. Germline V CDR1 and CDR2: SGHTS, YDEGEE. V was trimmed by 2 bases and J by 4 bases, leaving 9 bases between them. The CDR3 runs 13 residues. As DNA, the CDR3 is TGTGCCAGCAGCTTTTACTGGGGCACTGAAGCTTTCTTT. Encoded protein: CASSFYWGTEAFF.

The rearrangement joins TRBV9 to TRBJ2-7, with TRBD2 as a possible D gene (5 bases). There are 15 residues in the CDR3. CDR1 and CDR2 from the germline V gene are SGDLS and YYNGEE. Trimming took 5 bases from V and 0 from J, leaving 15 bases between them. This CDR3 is CASSLGYGNSYEQYF. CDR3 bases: TGTGCCAGCAGTCTAGGGTACGGGAACTCCTACGAGCAGTACTTC.

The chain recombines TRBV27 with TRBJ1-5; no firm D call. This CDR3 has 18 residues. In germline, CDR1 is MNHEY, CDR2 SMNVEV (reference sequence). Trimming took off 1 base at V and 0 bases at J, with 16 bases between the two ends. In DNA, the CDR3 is TGTGCCAGCAGTTTATTTGGCGACACCCTAGGTAGCAATCAGCCCCAGCATTTT. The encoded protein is CASSLFGDTLGSNQPQHF.

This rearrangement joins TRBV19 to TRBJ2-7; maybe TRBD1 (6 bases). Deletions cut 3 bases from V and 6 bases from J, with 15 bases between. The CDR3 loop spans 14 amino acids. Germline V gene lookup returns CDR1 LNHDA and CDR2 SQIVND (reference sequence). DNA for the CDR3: TGTGCCAGTAGTATCGGTACAGGGTCATTCGAGCAGTACTTC. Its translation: CASSIGTGSFEQYF.

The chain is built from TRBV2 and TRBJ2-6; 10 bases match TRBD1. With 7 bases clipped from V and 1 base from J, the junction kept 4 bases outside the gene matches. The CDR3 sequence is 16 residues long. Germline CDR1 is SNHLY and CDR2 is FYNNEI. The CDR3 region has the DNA TGTGCCAGCACCCGACAGGGGGCTTCTGGGGCCAACGTCCTGACTTTC. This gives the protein CASTRQGASGANVLTF.

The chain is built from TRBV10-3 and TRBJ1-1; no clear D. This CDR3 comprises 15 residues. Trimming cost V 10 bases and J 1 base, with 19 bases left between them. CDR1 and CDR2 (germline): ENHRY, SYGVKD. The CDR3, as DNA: TGTGCCACCTCGAATCCAGCAAGGTCGAACACTGAAGCTTTCTTT. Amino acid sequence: CATSNPARSNTEAFF.

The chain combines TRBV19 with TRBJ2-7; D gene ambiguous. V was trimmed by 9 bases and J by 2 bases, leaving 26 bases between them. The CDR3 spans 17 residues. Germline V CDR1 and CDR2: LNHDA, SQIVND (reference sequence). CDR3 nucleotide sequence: TGTGCCAGCTCGAAGGGATCAATCACTCTATACACCTACGAGCAGTACTTC. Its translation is CASSKGSITLYTYEQYF.

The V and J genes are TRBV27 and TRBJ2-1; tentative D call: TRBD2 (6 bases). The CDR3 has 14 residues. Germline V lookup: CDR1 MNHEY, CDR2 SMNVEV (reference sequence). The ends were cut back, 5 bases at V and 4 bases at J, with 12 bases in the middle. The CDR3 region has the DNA TGTGCCAGCAGTCCAAGCGGGCGGTACAATGAGCAGTTCTTC. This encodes CASSPSGRYNEQFF.

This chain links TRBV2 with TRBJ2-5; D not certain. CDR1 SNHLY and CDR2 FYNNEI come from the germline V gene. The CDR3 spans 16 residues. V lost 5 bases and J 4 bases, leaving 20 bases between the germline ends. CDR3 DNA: TGTGCCAGCAGTCCTGACGGGTACAGTTCTGGAGAGACCCAGTACTTC. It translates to CASSPDGYSSGETQYF.

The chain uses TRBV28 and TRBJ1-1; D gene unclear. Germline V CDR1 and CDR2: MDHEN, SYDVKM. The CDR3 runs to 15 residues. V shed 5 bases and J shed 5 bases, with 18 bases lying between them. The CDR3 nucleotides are TGTGCCAGCAGTCTTGGACGGTACCTGGGGACTGAAGCTTTCTTT. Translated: CASSLGRYLGTEAFF.